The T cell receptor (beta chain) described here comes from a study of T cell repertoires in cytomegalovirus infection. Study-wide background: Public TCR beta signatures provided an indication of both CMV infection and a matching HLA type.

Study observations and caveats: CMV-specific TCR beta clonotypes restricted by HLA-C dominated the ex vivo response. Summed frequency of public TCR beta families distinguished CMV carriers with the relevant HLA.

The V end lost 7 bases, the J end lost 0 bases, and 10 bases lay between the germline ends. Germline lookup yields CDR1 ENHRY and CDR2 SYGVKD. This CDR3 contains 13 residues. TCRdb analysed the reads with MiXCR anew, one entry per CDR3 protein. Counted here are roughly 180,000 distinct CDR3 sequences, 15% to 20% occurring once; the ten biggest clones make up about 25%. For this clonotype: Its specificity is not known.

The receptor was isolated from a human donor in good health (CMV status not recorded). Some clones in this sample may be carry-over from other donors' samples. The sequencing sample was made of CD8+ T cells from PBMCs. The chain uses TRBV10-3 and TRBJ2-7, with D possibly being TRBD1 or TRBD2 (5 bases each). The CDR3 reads CAINGASSYEQYF. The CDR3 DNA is TGTGCCATCAACGGGGCCAGCTCCTACGAGCAGTACTTC.